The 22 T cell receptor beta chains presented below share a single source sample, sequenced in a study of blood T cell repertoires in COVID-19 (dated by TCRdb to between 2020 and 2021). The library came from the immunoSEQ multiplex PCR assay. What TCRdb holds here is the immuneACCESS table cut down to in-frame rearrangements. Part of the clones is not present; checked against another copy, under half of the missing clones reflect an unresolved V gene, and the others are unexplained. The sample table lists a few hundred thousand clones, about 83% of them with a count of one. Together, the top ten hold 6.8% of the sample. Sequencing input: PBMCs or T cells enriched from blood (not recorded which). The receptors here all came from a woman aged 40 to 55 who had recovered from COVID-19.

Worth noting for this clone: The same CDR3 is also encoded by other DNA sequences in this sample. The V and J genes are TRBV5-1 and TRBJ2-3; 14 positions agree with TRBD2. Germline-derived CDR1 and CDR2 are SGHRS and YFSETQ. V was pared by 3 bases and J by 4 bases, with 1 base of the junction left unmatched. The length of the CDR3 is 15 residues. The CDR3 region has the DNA TGCGCCAGCAGCTCGGGACTAGCGGGAGCAGATACGCAGTATTTT. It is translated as CASSSGLAGADTQYF.

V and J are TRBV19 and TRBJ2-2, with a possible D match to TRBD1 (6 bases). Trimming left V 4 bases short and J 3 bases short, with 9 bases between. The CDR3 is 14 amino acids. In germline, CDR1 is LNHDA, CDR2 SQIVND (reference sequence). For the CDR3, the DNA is TGTGCCAGTAGTACCGGACAGTACACCGGGGAGCTGTTTTTT. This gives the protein CASSTGQYTGELFF. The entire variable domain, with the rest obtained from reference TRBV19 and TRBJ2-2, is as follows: DGGITQSPKYLFRKEGQNVTLSCEQNLNHDAMYWYRQDPGQGLRLIYYSQIVNDFQKGDIAEGYSVSREKKESFPLTVTSAQKNPTAFYLCASSTGQYTGELFFGEGSRLTVL.

The chain's CDR3 is CASSLKIWGTANYGYTF. The CDR3 nucleotides are TGTGCCAGCAGCTTAAAGATCTGGGGCACCGCTAACTATGGCTACACCTTC. The chain couples TRBV11-2 to TRBJ1-2, with a weak D call TRBD1 (5 bases). Germline V gives CDR1 SGHAT, CDR2 FQNNGV. The CDR3 runs 17 residues. The V and J ends lost 2 bases and 0 bases respectively, with 16 bases between them.

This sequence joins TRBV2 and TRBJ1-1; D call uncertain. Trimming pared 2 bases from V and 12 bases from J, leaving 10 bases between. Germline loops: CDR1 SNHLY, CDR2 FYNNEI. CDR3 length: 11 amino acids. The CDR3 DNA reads TGTGCCAGCAGTGAACTATCGTTGACTTTCTTT. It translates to CASSELSLTFF.

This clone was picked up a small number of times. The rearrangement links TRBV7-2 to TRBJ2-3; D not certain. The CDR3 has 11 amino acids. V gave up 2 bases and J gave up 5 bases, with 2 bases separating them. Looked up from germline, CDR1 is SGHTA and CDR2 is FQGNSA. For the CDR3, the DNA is TGTGCCAGCAGCTTACAAGATACGCAGTATTTT. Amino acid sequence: CASSLQDTQYF.

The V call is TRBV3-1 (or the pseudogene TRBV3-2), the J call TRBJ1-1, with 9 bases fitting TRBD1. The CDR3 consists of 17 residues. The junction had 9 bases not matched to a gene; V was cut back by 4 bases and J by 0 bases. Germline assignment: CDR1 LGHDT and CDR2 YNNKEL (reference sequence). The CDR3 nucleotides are TGTGCCAGCAGCCCCGGGGGGACAGGGTTTGTGAACACTGAAGCTTTCTTT. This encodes CASSPGGTGFVNTEAFF.

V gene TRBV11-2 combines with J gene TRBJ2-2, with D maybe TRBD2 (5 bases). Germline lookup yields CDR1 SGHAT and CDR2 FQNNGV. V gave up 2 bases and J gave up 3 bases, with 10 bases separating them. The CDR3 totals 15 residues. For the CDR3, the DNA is TGTGCCAGCAGCTTACCGGGGAGTTACACCGGGGAGCTGTTTTTT. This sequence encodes CASSLPGSYTGELFF.

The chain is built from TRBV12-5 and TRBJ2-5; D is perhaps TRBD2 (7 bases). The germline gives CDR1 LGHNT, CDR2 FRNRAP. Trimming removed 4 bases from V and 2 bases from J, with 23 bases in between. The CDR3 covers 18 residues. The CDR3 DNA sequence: TGTGCTAGTGGTTCCGCCGGGCCGGGGGGCAGCGGGCAAGAGACCCAGTACTTC. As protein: CASGSAGPGGSGQETQYF.

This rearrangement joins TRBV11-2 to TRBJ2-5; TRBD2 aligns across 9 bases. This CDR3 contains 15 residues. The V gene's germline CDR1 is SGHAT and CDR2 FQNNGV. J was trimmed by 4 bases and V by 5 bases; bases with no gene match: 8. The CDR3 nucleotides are TGTGCCAGCAGCGTTTTAGCGGGAGAAGCAGAGACCCAGTACTTC. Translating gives CASSVLAGEAETQYF.

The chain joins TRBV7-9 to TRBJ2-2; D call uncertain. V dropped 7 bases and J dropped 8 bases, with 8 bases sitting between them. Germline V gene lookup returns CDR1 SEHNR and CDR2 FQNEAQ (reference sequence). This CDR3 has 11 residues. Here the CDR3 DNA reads TGTGCCAGCAACCTCAGGGGGGAGCTGTTTTTT. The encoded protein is CASNLRGELFF.

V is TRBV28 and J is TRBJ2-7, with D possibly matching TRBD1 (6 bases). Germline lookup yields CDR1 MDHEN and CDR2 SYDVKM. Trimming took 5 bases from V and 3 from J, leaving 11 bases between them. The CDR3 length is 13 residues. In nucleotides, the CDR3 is TGTGCCAGCAGTCCGCACAGGGACTACGAGCAGTACGTC. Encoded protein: CASSPHRDYEQYV.

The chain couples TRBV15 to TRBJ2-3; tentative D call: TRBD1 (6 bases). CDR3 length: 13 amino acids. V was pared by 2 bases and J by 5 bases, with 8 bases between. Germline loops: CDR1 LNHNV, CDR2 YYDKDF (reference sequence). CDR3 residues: CATSRLGGDTQYF. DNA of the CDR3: TGTGCCACCAGCAGACTAGGGGGAGATACGCAGTATTTT.

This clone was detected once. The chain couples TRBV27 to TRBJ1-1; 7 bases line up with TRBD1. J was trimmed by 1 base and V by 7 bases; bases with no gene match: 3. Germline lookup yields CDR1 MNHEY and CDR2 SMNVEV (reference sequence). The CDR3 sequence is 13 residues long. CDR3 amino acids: CASTRQGNTEAFF. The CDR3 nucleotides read TGTGCCAGCACCCGACAGGGGAACACTGAAGCTTTCTTT.

CDR3 protein: CASSTDYIVAARTDTQYF. Here the CDR3 DNA reads TGTGCCAGTAGTACGGACTATATTGTAGCCGCACGCACAGATACGCAGTATTTT. The chain carries TRBV19 and TRBJ2-3, with D maybe TRBD2 (6 bases). The CDR3 has 18 residues. Looked up from germline, CDR1 is LNHDA and CDR2 is SQIVND (reference sequence). The V gene lost 4 bases and the J gene lost 1 base, with 21 bases spanning the gap.

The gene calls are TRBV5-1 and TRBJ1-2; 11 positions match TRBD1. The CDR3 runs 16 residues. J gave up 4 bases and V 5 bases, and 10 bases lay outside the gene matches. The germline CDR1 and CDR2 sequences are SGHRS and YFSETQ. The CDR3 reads CASSLGQGALRYGYTF. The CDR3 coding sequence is TGCGCCAGCAGTCTAGGACAGGGGGCGCTACGCTATGGCTACACCTTC.

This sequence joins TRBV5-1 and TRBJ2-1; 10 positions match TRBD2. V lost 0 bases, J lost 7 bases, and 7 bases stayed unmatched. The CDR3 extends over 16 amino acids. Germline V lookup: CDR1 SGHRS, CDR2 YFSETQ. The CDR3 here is CASSLAPATSGNEQFF. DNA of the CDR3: TGCGCCAGCAGCTTGGCCCCAGCGACTAGCGGGAATGAGCAGTTCTTC.

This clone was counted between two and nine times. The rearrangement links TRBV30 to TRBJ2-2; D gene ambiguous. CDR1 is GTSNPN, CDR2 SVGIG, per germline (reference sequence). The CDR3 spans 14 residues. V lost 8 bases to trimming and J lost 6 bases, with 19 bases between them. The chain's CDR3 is CALRIGSAAGELFF. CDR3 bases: TGTGCCCTGAGGATTGGGTCCGCGGCCGGGGAGCTGTTTTTT.

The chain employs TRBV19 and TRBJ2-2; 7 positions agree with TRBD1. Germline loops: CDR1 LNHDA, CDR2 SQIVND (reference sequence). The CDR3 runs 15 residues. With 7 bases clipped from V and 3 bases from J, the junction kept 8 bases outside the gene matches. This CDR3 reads CASTGTVFDTGELFF. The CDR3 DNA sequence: TGTGCCAGTACCGGGACAGTTTTTGACACCGGGGAGCTGTTTTTT. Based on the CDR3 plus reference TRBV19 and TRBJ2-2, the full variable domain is DGGITQSPKYLFRKEGQNVTLSCEQNLNHDAMYWYRQDPGQGLRLIYYSQIVNDFQKGDIAEGYSVSREKKESFPLTVTSAQKNPTAFYLCASTGTVFDTGELFFGEGSRLTVL.

CDR3: CASSLDRVRNDEQYF. CDR3 nucleotides: TGTGCCAGCAGCTTGGACAGGGTAAGGAACGACGAGCAGTACTTC. The rearrangement joins TRBV5-5 to TRBJ2-7, with D possibly TRBD1 on 6 matching bases. The CDR3 extends over 15 amino acids. The germline gives CDR1 SGHKS, CDR2 YYEKEE (reference sequence). V lost 0 bases and J 5 bases, leaving 15 bases between the germline ends.

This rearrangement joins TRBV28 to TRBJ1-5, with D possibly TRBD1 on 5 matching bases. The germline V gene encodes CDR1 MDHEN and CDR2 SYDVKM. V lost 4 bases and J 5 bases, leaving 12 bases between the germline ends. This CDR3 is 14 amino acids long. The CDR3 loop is CASSSLTAHQPQHF. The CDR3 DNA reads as TGTGCCAGCAGTTCCTTGACAGCTCATCAGCCCCAGCATTTT.

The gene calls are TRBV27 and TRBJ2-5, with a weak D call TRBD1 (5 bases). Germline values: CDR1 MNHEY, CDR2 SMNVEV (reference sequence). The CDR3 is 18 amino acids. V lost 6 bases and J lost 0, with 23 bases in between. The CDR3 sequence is CASRPRAPVFRDQETQYF. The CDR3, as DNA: TGTGCCAGCAGGCCCAGGGCGCCTGTCTTTAGGGACCAAGAGACCCAGTACTTC.

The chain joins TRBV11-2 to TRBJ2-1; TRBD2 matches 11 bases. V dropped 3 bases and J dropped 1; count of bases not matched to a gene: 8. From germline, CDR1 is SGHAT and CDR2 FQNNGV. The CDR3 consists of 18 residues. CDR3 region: CASSFSSLAGGSYNEQFF. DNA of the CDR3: TGTGCCAGCAGCTTTTCCTCTCTAGCGGGAGGTTCCTACAATGAGCAGTTCTTC. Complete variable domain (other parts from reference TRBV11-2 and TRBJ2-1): EAGVAQSPRYKIIEKRQSVAFWCNPISGHATLYWYQQILGQGPKLLIQFQNNGVVDDSQLPKDRFSAERLKGVDSTLKIQPAKLEDSAVYLCASSFSSLAGGSYNEQFFGPGTRLTVL.